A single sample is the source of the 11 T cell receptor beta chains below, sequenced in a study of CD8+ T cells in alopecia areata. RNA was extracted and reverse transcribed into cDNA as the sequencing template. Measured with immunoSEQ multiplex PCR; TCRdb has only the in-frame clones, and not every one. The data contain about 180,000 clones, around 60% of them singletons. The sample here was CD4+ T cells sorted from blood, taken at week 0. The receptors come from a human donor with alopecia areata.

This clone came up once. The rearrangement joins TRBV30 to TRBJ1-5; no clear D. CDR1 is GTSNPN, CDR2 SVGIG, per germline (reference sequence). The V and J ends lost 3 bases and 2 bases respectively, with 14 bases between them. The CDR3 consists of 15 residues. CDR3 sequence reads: CAWSLLDGGNQPQHF. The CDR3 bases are TGTGCCTGGAGCCTACTGGACGGAGGCAATCAGCCCCAGCATTTT.

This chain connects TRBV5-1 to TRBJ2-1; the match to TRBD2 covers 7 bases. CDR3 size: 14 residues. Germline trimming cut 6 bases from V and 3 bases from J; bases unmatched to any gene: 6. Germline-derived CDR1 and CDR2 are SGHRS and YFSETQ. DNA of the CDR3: TGCGCCAGCATTGGGGGGGACCGCTACAATGAGCAGTTCTTC. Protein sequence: CASIGGDRYNEQFF.

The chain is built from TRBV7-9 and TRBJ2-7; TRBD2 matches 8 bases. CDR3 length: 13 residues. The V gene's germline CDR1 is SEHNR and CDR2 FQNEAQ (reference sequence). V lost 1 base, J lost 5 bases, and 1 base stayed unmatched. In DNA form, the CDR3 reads TGTGCCAGCAGCTTAGGCGGGAGGAACGAGCAGTACTTC. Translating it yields CASSLGGRNEQYF. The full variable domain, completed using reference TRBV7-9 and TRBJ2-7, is DTGVSQNPRHKITKRGQNVTFRCDPISEHNRLYWYRQTLGQGPEFLTYFQNEAQLEKSRLLSDRFSAERPKGSFSTLEIQRTEQGDSAMYLCASSLGGRNEQYFGPGTRLTVT.

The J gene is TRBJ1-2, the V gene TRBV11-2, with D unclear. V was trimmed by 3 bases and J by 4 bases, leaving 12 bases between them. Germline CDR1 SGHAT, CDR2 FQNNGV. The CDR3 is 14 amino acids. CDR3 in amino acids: CASSFFPGSYGYTF. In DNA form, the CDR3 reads TGTGCCAGCAGCTTCTTCCCGGGAAGCTATGGCTACACCTTC.

As DNA, the CDR3 is TGCGCCAGCAGCCAAGATGTGACTAGCGGCTGGGATACGCAGTATTTT. As protein: CASSQDVTSGWDTQYF. The rearrangement links TRBV4-1 to TRBJ2-3, with 9 bases that match TRBD2. Per germline, CDR1 MGHRA and CDR2 YSYEKL. After removal of 0 bases from V and 6 bases from J, the junction contained 7 bases not matched to a gene. This CDR3 is 16 amino acids long.

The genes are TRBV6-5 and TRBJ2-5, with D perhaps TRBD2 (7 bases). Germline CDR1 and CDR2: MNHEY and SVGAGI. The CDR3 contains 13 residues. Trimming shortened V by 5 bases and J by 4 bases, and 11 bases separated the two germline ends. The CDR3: CASSPGGRETQYF. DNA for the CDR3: TGTGCCAGCAGTCCGGGGGGCAGAGAGACCCAGTACTTC.

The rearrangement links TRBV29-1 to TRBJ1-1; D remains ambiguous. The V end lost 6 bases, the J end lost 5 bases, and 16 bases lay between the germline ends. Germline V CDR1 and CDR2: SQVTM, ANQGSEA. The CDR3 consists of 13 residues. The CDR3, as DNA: TGCAGCGTCTCCTCAAAGGGCTCTACTGAAGCTTTCTTT. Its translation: CSVSSKGSTEAFF.

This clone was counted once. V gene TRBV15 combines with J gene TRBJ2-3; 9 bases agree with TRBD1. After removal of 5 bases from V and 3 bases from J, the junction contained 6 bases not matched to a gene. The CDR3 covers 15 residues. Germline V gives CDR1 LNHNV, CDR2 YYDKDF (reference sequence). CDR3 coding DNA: TGTGCCACCAGCCGCCAGGGACAGGGAACAGATACGCAGTATTTT. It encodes CATSRQGQGTDTQYF.

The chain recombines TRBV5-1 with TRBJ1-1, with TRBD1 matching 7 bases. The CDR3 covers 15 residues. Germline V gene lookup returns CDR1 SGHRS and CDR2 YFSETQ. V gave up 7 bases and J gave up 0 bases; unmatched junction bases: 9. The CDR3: CASQIDRALNTEAFF. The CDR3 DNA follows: TGCGCCAGCCAAATCGACAGGGCCTTGAACACTGAAGCTTTCTTT. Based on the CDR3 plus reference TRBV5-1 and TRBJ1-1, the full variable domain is KAGVTQTPRYLIKTRGQQVTLSCSPISGHRSVSWYQQTPGQGLQFLFEYFSETQRNKGNFPGRFSGRQFSNSRSEMNVSTLELGDSALYLCASQIDRALNTEAFFGQGTRLTVV.

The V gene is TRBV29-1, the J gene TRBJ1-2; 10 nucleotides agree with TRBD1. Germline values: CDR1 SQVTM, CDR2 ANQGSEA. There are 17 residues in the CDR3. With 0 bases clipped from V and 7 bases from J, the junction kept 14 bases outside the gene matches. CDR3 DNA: TGCAGCGTTGAAGACCGATTAACCCTCCGGGACAGGGGTGGCTACACCTTC. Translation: CSVEDRLTLRDRGGYTF.

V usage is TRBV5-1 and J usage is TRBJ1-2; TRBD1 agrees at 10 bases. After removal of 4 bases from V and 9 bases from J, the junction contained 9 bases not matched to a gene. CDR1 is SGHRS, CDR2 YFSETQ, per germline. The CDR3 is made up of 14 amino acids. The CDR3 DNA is TGCGCCAGCAGCCCCCACGGGGGACAGGGGCGCTACACCTTC. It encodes CASSPHGGQGRYTF.